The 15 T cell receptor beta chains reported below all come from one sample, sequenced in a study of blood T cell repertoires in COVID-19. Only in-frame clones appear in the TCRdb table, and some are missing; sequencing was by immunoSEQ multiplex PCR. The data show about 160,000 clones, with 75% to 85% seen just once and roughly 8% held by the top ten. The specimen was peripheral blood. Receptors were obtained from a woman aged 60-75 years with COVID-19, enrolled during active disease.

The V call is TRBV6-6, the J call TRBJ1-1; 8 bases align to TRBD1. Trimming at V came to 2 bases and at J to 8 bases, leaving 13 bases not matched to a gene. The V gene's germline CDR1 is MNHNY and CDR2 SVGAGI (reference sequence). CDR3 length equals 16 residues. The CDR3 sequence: CASSYVSGTGRNEAFF. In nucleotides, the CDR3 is TGTGCCAGCAGTTACGTATCCGGGACAGGCCGTAACGAAGCTTTCTTT.

The CDR3 nucleotides read TGTGCCAGCAGTTATGAGGTAAAGTCACCGAGCACTGAAGCTTTCTTT. The encoded protein is CASSYEVKSPSTEAFF. The V gene is TRBV6-5, the J gene TRBJ1-1; the D is unclear. Looked up from germline, CDR1 is MNHEY and CDR2 is SVGAGI. This CDR3 is 16 amino acids long. Trimming removed 3 bases from V and 4 bases from J, with 18 bases in between.

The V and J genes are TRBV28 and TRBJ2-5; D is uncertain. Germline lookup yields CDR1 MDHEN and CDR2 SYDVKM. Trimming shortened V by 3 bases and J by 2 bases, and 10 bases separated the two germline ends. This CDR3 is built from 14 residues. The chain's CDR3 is CASSFAILQETQYF. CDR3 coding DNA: TGTGCCAGCAGTTTTGCGATATTACAAGAGACCCAGTACTTC.

The CDR3 reads CASSFRSYNEQFF. The DNA for the CDR3 is TGTGCCAGCAGTTTTCGGTCCTACAATGAGCAGTTCTTC. V gene TRBV12-3 or TRBV12-4 combines with J gene TRBJ2-1; D unresolved. Deletions cut 3 bases from V and 1 base from J, with 4 bases between. This CDR3 spans 13 amino acids.

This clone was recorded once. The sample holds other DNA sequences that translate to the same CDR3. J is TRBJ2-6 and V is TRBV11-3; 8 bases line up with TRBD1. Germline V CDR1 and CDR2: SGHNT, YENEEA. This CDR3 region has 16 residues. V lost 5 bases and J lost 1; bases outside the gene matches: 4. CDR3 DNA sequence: TGTGCCAGCAGCCCAGGGGGCGCTTCTGGGGCCAACGTCCTGACTTTC. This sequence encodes CASSPGGASGANVLTF.

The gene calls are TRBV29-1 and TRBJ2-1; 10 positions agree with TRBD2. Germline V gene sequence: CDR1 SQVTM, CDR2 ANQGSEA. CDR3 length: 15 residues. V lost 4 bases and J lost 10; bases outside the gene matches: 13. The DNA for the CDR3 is TGCAGCGTTGTTATAGGTAGCGGGGGGCCGGGGGAGCAGTTCTTC. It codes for CSVVIGSGGPGEQFF.

CDR3 residues: CASSRDRGWDEKLFF. The CDR3 DNA reads TGTGCCAGCAGTCGTGACAGGGGTTGGGATGAAAAACTGTTTTTT. The chain carries TRBV2 and TRBJ1-4; 8 bases map to TRBD1. This CDR3 spans 15 amino acids. With 5 bases clipped from V and 6 bases from J, the junction kept 8 bases outside the gene matches. Germline-derived CDR1 and CDR2 are SNHLY and FYNNEI.

Here the CDR3 reads CSVGRVPNTEAFF. For the CDR3, the DNA is TGCAGCGTTGGCAGGGTTCCCAACACTGAAGCTTTCTTT. The chain employs TRBV29-1 and TRBJ1-1, with D perhaps TRBD1 (5 bases). This CDR3 is built from 13 residues. Trimming removed 4 bases from V and 2 bases from J, with 11 bases in between. Germline CDR1 SQVTM, CDR2 ANQGSEA.

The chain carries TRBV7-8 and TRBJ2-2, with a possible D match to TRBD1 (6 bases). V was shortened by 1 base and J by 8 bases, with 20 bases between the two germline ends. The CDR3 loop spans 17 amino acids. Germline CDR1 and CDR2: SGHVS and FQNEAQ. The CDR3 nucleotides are TGTGCCAGCAGCTTAGGAAGCGGACAGCCCTTTGAAGGGGAGCTGTTTTTT. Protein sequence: CASSLGSGQPFEGELFF.

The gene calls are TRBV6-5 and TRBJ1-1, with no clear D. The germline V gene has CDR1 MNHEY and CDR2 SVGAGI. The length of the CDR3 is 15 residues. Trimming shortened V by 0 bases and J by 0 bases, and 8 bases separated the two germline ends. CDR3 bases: TGTGCCAGCAGTTACTCGACTTCGGTGAACACTGAAGCTTTCTTT. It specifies CASSYSTSVNTEAFF.

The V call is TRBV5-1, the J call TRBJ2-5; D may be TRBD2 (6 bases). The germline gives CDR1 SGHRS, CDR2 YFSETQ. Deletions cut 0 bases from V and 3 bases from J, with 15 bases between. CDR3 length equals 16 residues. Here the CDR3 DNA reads TGCGCCAGCAGCTTGGCCGGGGGAAGGGCAGAAGAGACCCAGTACTTC. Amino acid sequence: CASSLAGGRAEETQYF.

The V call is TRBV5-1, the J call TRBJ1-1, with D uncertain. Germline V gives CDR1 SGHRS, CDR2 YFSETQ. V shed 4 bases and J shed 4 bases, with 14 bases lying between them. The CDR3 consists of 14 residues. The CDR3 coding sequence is TGCGCCAGCAGCACCGCGCCTGAGGGCACTGAAGCTTTCTTT. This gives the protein CASSTAPEGTEAFF. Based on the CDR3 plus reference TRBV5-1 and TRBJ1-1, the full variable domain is KAGVTQTPRYLIKTRGQQVTLSCSPISGHRSVSWYQQTPGQGLQFLFEYFSETQRNKGNFPGRFSGRQFSNSRSEMNVSTLELGDSALYLCASSTAPEGTEAFFGQGTRLTVV.

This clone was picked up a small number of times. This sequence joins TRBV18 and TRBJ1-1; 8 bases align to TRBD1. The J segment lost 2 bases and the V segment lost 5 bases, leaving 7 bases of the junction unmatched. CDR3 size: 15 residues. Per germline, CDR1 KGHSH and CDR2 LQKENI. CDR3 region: CASSFGQGVNTEAFF. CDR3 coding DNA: TGTGCCAGCTCATTCGGACAGGGAGTTAACACTGAAGCTTTCTTT. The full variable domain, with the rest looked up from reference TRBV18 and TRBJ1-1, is NAGVMQNPRHLVRRRGQEARLRCSPMKGHSHVYWYRQLPEEGLKFMVYLQKENIIDESGMPKERFSAEFPKEGPSILRIQQVVRGDSAAYFCASSFGQGVNTEAFFGQGTRLTVV.

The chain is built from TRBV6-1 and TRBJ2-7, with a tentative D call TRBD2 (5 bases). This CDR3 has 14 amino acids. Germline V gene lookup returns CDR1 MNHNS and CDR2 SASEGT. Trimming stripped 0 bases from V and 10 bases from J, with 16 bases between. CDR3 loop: CASSEARGPRVQYV. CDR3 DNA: TGTGCCAGCAGTGAAGCCCGAGGACCGCGGGTCCAGTACGTC.

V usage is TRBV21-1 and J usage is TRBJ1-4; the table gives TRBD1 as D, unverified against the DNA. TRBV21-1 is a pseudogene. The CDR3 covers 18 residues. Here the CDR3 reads CASSKGCETGGTNEKLFF. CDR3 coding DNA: TGTGCCAGCAGCAAAGGGTGTGAAACAGGGGGAACTAATGAAAAACTGTTTTTT.